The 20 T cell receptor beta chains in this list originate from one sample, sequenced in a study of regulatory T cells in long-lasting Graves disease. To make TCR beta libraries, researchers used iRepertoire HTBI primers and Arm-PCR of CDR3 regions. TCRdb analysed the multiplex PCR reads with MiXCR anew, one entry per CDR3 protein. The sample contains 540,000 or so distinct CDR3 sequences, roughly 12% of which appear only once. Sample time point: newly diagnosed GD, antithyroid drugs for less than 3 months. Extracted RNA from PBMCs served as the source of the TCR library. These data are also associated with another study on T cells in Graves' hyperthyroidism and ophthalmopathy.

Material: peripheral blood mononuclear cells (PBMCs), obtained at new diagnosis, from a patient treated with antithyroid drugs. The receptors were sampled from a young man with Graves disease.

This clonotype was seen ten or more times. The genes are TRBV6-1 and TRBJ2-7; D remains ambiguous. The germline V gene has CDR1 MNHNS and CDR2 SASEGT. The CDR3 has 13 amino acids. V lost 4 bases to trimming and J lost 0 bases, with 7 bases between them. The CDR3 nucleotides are TGTGCCAGCAGTGCCCACCCCTCCTACGAGCAGTACTTC. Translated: CASSAHPSYEQYF.

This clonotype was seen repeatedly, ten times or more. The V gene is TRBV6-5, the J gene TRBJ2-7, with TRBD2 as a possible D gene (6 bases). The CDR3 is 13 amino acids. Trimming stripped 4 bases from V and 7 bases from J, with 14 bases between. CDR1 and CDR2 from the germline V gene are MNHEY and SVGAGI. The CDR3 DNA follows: TGTGCCAGCAGTTCGGCCCTCGGAGGGGAGCAGTACTTC. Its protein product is CASSSALGGEQYF.

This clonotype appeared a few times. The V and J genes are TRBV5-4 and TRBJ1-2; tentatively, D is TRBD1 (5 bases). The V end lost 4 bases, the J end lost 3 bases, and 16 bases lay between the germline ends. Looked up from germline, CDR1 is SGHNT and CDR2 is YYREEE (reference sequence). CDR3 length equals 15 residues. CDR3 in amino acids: CASSGQGRSYYGYTF. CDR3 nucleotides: TGTGCCAGCAGCGGGCAGGGCAGAAGTTACTATGGCTACACCTTC.

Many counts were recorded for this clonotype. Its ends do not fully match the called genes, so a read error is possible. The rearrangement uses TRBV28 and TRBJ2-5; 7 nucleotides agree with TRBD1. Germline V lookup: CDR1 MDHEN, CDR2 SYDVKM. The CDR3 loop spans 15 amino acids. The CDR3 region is CASSLGRQGQGTQYF. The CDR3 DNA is TGTGCCAGCAGTTTAGGGAGACAGGGACAAGGGACCCAGTACTTC.

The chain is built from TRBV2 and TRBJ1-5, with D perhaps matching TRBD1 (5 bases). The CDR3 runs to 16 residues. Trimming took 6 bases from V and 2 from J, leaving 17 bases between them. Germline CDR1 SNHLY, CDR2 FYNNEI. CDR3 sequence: CASSEIRRVGNQPQHF. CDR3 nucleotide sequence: TGTGCCAGCAGCGAGATCCGCAGGGTGGGCAATCAGCCCCAGCATTTT.

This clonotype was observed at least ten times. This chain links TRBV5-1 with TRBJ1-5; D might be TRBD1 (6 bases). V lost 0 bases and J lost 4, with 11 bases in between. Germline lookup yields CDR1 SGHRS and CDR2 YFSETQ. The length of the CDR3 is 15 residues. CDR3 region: CASSLEGQWNQPQHF. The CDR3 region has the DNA TGCGCCAGCAGCTTGGAGGGACAATGGAATCAGCCCCAGCATTTT.

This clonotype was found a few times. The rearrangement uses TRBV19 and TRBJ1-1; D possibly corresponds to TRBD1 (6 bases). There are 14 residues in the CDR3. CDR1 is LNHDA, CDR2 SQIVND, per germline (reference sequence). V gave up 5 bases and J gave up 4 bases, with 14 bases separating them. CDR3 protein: CASSGIGGGTEAFF. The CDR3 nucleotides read TGTGCCAGTAGTGGGATAGGGGGTGGCACTGAAGCTTTCTTT.

The CDR3 DNA reads as TGTGCCAGCAGTCGACGGGAGGGGACCTACAATGAGCAGTTCTTC. It translates to CASSRREGTYNEQFF. V gene TRBV27 combines with J gene TRBJ2-1; 8 bases fit TRBD2. With 5 bases clipped from V and 2 bases from J, the junction kept 5 bases outside the gene matches. Germline CDR1 MNHEY, CDR2 SMNVEV (reference sequence). This CDR3 has 15 residues.

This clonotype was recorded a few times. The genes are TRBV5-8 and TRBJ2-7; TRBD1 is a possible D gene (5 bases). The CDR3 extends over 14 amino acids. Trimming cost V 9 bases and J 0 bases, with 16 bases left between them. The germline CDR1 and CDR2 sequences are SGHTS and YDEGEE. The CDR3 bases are TGTGCCACCGATCGGACATTCAGCTCCTACGAGCAGTACTTC. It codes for CATDRTFSSYEQYF.

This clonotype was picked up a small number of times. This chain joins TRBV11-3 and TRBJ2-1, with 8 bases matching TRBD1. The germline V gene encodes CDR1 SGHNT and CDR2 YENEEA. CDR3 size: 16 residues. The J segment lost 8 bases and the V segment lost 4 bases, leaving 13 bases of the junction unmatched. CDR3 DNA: TGTGCCAGCAGCTCCGGAGTGGACAGGGTGTCGGATGAGCAGTTCTTC. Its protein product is CASSSGVDRVSDEQFF.

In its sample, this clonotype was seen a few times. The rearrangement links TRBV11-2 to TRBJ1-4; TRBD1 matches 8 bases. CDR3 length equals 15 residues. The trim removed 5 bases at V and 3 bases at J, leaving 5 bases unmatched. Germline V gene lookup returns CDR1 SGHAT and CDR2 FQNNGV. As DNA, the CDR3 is TGTGCCAGCAGCACACGGGGACAGGCTAATGAAAAACTGTTTTTT. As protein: CASSTRGQANEKLFF.

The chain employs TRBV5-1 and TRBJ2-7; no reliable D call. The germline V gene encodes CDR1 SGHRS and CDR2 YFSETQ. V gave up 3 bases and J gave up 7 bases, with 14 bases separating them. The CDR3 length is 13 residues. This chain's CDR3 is CASSSSSGGEQYF. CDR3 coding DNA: TGCGCCAGCAGCTCCTCGTCCGGTGGAGAGCAGTACTTC.

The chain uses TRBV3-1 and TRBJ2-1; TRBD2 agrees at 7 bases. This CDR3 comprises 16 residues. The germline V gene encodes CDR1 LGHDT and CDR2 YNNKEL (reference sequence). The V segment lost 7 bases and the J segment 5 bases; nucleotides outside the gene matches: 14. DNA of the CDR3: TGTGCCAGCACCCATGTAGCGGGCTTCATCCACAATGAGCAGTTCTTC. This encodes CASTHVAGFIHNEQFF.

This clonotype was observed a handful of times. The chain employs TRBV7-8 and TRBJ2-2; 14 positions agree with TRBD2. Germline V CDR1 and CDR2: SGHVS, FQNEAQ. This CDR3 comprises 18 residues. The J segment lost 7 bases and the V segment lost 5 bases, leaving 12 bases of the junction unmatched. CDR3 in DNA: TGTGCCAGCAGCACCCTGGGAGGGACTAGCGGGAGTGGCGGGGAGCTGTTTTTT. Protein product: CASSTLGGTSGSGGELFF.

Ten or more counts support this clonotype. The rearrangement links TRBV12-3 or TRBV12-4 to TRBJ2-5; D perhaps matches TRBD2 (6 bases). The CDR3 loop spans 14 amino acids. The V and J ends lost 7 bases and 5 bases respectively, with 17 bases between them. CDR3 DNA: TGTGCCAGCAAGGCGGGACGCCGGACGGAGACCCAGTACTTC. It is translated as CASKAGRRTETQYF.

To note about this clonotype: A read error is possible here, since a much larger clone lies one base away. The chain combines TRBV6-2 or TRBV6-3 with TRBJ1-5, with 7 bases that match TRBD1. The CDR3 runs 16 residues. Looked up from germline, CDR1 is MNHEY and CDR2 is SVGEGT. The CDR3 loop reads CASSDWDRYSDQPQHF. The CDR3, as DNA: TGTGCCAGCAGTGACTGGGACAGATATAGCGATCAGCCCCAGCATTTT.

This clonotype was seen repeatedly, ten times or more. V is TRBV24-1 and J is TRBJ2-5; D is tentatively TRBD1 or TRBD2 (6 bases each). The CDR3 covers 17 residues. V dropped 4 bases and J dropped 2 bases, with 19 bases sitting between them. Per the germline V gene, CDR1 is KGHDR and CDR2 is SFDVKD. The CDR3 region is CATSDILGGAGQETQYF. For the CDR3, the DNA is TGTGCCACCAGTGACATCCTGGGGGGCGCCGGGCAAGAGACCCAGTACTTC.

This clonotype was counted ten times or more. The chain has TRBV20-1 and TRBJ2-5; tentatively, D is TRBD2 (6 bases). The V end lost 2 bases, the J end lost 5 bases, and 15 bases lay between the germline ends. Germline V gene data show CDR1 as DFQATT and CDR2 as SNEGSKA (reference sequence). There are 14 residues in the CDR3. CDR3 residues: CSARRPGVAETQYF. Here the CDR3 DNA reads TGCAGTGCTAGACGTCCGGGGGTGGCGGAGACCCAGTACTTC.

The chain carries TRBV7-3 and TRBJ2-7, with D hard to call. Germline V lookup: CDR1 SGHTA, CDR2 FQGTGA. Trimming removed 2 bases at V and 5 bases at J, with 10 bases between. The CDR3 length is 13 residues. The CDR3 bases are TGTGCCAGCAGCTTATTGGGTATGCACGAGCAGTACTTC. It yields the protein CASSLLGMHEQYF.

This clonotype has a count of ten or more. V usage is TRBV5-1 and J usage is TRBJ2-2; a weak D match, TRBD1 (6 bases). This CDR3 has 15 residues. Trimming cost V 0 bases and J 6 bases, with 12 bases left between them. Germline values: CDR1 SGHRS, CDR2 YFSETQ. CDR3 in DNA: TGCGCCAGCAGCTTGGCGACACAGGGTTCCGGGGAGCTGTTTTTT. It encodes CASSLATQGSGELFF.